The 11 T cell receptor beta chains in this list originate from one sample, sequenced in a study of CD8+CD57+ T cells in acquired aplastic anemia. Flow cytometry had shown expanded CD8+CD57+ cells in the patients chosen for sequencing. Genomic DNA was employed as the template in profiling TCR beta VDJ and CDR3. TCRdb independently ran MiXCR on the reads; one entry per CDR3 protein. The sample contains about 240,000 distinct CDR3 sequences, around 46% of which appear only once. Sequenced sample: sorted CD4+, CD8+, or CD8+CD57+ T cells (not recorded which) from PBMCs. All receptors come from a human donor with aplastic anemia.

The chain has TRBV30 and TRBJ2-7; a possible D gene is TRBD1 (6 bases). The V gene lost 3 bases and the J gene lost 6 bases, with 15 bases spanning the gap. Germline lookup yields CDR1 GTSNPN and CDR2 SVGIG (reference sequence). The CDR3 runs 13 residues. CDR3 amino acids: CAWRATGLCEQYF. The CDR3 DNA follows: TGTGCCTGGAGGGCCACAGGGCTCTGCGAGCAGTACTTC.

The gene calls are TRBV7-8 and TRBJ1-4; D is unclear. CDR3 length equals 14 residues. V was clipped by 5 bases and J by 8 bases, with 15 bases between them. The germline V gene has CDR1 SGHVS and CDR2 FQNEAQ. CDR3 DNA sequence: TGTGCCAGCAGCCCCTTCGGGAGAGGGGAAAAACTGTTTTTT. It codes for CASSPFGRGEKLFF.

This chain connects TRBV15 to TRBJ2-7; a possible D gene is TRBD1 (6 bases). Trimming shortened V by 0 bases and J by 9 bases, and 15 bases separated the two germline ends. Per the germline V gene, CDR1 is LNHNV and CDR2 is YYDKDF (reference sequence). The CDR3 is made up of 14 amino acids. In DNA, the CDR3 is TGTGCCACCAGCAGAGAGGGGGACATCAAGGGGCAGTACTTC. It encodes CATSREGDIKGQYF.

A single count supports this clonotype. As the CDR3 is not closed by the conserved phenylalanine or tryptophan, this likely results from a read error. No DNA is shown, since the ends of the CDR3 on it are uncertain; the CDR3 is the one TCRdb lists. The V gene is TRBV7-9, the J gene TRBJ2-5. Germline V lookup: CDR1 SEHNR, CDR2 FQNEAQ (reference sequence). Including both end residues, the CDR3 is 9 amino acids long. This chain's CDR3 is CASSLVSRR.

The chain recombines TRBV7-9 with TRBJ1-3, with D perhaps TRBD1 (5 bases). This CDR3 spans 13 amino acids. In germline, CDR1 is SEHNR, CDR2 FQNEAQ (reference sequence). V was trimmed by 7 bases and J by 3 bases, leaving 10 bases between them. CDR3 residues: CASIQGVGNTIYF. For the CDR3, the DNA is TGTGCCAGCATCCAGGGCGTTGGAAACACCATATATTTT.

The sample holds many counts of this clonotype. This chain joins TRBV19 and TRBJ2-2; 13 nucleotides agree with TRBD2. The CDR3 is 17 residues long. Unmatched junction bases numbered 10, after V lost 5 bases and J lost 7 bases. From germline, CDR1 is LNHDA and CDR2 SQIVND (reference sequence). The CDR3 coding sequence is TGTGCCAGTAGTTTACTAGCGGGAGGGCCTTTCGGCGGGGAGCTGTTTTTT. This encodes CASSLLAGGPFGGELFF. The full variable domain, rest sourced from reference TRBV19 and TRBJ2-2, is DGGITQSPKYLFRKEGQNVTLSCEQNLNHDAMYWYRQDPGQGLRLIYYSQIVNDFQKGDIAEGYSVSREKKESFPLTVTSAQKNPTAFYLCASSLLAGGPFGGELFFGEGSRLTVL.

The sample holds many counts of this clonotype. This chain connects TRBV9 to TRBJ1-2; 8 nucleotides agree with TRBD1. V was pared by 4 bases and J by 0 bases, with 11 bases of the junction left unmatched. The CDR3 extends over 17 amino acids. CDR1 and CDR2 from the germline V gene are SGDLS and YYNGEE. The CDR3 loop reads CASSPSWDRTPNYGYTF. CDR3 nucleotide sequence: TGTGCCAGCAGCCCGTCCTGGGACAGGACACCTAACTATGGCTACACCTTC.

The CDR3 protein is CASSLTRTANEKLFF. As DNA, the CDR3 is TGTGCCAGCAGCTTAACTCGGACAGCTAATGAAAAACTGTTTTTT. The V call is TRBV7-6, the J call TRBJ1-4; TRBD1 might be the D (6 bases). The CDR3 totals 15 residues. The V end was cut by 2 bases, the J end by 3 bases, with 10 bases between. CDR1 and CDR2 from the germline V gene are SGHVS and FNYEAQ. Drawing the rest from reference TRBV7-6 and TRBJ1-4, the complete variable domain is GAGVSQSPRYKVTKRGQDVALRCDPISGHVSLYWYRQALGQGPEFLTYFNYEAQQDKSGLPNDRFSAERPEGSISTLTIQRTEQRDSAMYRCASSLTRTANEKLFFGSGTQLSVL.

Many counts were recorded for this clonotype. V gene TRBV29-1 combines with J gene TRBJ2-2; no clear D. Trimming stripped 1 base from V and 0 bases from J, with 12 bases between. The germline V gene encodes CDR1 SQVTM and CDR2 ANQGSEA. The CDR3 is made up of 16 amino acids. The CDR3 bases are TGCAGCGTTGAAGCAAGAGGACGGTCGAACACCGGGGAGCTGTTTTTT. This sequence encodes CSVEARGRSNTGELFF.

This clonotype was counted many times. V gene TRBV9 combines with J gene TRBJ2-3, with 12 positions matching TRBD2. V lost 3 bases and J lost 0; bases outside the gene matches: 8. The CDR3 consists of 18 residues. Germline V gives CDR1 SGDLS, CDR2 YYNGEE. The CDR3, as DNA: TGTGCCAGCAGCGCCGGACTAGCGGGGATCTCTAGCACAGATACGCAGTATTTT. It codes for CASSAGLAGISSTDTQYF.

This chain joins TRBV6-1 and TRBJ2-7; D possibly corresponds to TRBD1 (6 bases). V lost 0 bases, J lost 5 bases, and 17 bases lay in between. CDR3 size: 16 residues. Germline V gene sequence: CDR1 MNHNS, CDR2 SASEGT. For the CDR3, the DNA is TGTGCCAGCAGTGAAGCGCGCGGGCAGGGGAAGGACGAGCAGTACTTC. Protein sequence: CASSEARGQGKDEQYF.